This T cell receptor (beta chain) was identified during a study of blood T cell repertoires in COVID-19. Whole-study context: Donors in the United States, Italy and Spain gave samples during acute or convalescent COVID-19.

CDR1 and CDR2 from the germline V gene are SGHRS and YFSETQ. The V gene lost 4 bases and the J gene lost 0 bases, with 11 bases spanning the gap. CDR3 size: 15 residues. As originally analysed: Quantification of nucleated cells was approximated via reference gene primer amplification. Measured with immunoSEQ multiplex PCR; TCRdb has only the in-frame clones, and not every one. V and J calls and clone size are given by that table; D and trimming were obtained from the DNA. The table shows about half a million clones, with 80% to 90% occurring only once. Sequenced input: peripheral blood. The TCR sequence derives from a human donor in a cohort sampled during active COVID-19. The chain uses TRBV5-1 and TRBJ2-1; possibly TRBD2 for D (5 bases). In DNA form, the CDR3 reads TGCGCCAGCAGCAGCGGAGAGAGCTCCTACAATGAGCAGTTCTTC. This gives the protein CASSSGESSYNEQFF.